This T cell receptor (beta chain) is from a study of CD8 T cells in ankylosing spondylitis. The study, taken as a whole, reports: Blood from ankylosing spondylitis patients appeared to carry a characteristic roughly eight-variant TCR beta motif. In the blood and synovial fluid of reactive arthritis, some motif variants had been previously reported. Disease-linked clones displayed a CD8+ phenotype and appeared relatively rarely in peripheral blood. Disease-associated clones were reportedly significantly overrepresented in matched ankylosing spondylitis synovial fluid.

Trimming shortened V by 4 bases and J by 3 bases, and 12 bases separated the two germline ends. This CDR3 has 14 residues. Germline V gives CDR1 SQVTM, CDR2 ANQGSEA. The TCR beta libraries were generated through quantitative 5'-RACE incorporating molecular barcodes. TCRdb recomputed calls from the 5' RACE reads with MiXCR, one row per CDR3 protein. Of about 840,000 distinct CDR3 sequences listed, roughly 10% were seen once; the top ten hold about 0.49%. This clonotype was seen only a few times. Its antigen is not identified. The receptor's source is a male donor with ankylosing spondylitis. Sample: blood, either unsorted or a sorted T cell fraction (not recorded which). This chain uses TRBV29-1 with TRBJ2-2, with a possible D match to TRBD1 (5 bases). As DNA, the CDR3 is TGCAGCGTTGGAACAGGTCAATACACCGGGGAGCTGTTTTTT. Protein sequence: CSVGTGQYTGELFF.